This T cell receptor (beta chain) is from a study of OX40 agonist ivuxolimab in advanced cancers. Study at large: Prior therapy, whether anti-PD-1, anti-PD-L1 or anti-CTLA-4, was allowed, and more than 35% had some.

The table came from immunoSEQ multiplex PCR; TCRdb's copy has only in-frame clones and leaves some out. Here the sample spans more than 65,000 clones, around 80% being singletons. A note on this clone: The antigen is not known.

The CDR3 length is 16 residues. The germline V gene encodes CDR1 SGHRS and CDR2 YFSETQ. The V end was cut by 4 bases, the J end by 1 base, with 16 bases between. Points from the study as a whole: At doses 0.1 to 3.0 mg/kg, CD4+ and CD8+ clones expanded.

This TCR was recovered from an adult with an advanced solid tumor such as melanoma, head and neck, liver or kidney cancer. The rearrangement links TRBV5-1 to TRBJ2-3; D may match TRBD1 or TRBD2 (5 bases each). The sample was CD4+ or CD8+ T cells sorted from blood, taken in a trial of the OX40 agonist ivuxolimab. CDR3 coding DNA: TGCGCCAGCAGCCAGGGCCGGGGTTTGGGCACAGATACGCAGTATTTT. Protein sequence: CASSQGRGLGTDTQYF. The full variable domain, its missing parts supplied by reference TRBV5-1 and TRBJ2-3, is KAGVTQTPRYLIKTRGQQVTLSCSPISGHRSVSWYQQTPGQGLQFLFEYFSETQRNKGNFPGRFSGRQFSNSRSEMNVSTLELGDSALYLCASSQGRGLGTDTQYFGPGTRLTVL.